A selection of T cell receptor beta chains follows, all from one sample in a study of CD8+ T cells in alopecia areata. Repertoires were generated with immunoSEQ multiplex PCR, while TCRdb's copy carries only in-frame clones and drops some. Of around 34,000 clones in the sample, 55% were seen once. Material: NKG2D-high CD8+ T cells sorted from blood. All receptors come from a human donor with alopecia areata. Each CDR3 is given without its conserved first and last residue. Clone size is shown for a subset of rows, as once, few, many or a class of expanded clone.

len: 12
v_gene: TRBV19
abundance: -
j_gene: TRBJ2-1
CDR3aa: ASTPGQGYNEQF

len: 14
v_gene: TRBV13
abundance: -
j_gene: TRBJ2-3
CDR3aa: ASSSAFDSGTDTQY

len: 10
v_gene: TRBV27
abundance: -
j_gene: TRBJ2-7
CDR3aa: ASSPTGYEQY

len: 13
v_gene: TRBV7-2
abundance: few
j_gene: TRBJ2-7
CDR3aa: ASSVFRERNFEQY

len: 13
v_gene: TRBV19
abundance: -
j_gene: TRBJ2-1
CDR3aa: ASTGTSGNIDEQF

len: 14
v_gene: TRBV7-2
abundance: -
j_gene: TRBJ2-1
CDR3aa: ASSFAYRSLNNEQF

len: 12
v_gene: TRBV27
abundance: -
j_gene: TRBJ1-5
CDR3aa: ASSLQGSNQPQH

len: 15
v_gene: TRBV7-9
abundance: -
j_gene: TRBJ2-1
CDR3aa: ASSPPGTASSYNEQF

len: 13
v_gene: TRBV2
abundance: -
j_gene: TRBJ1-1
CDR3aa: ASSGRGGGRTEAF

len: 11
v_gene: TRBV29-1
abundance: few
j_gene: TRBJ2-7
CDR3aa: SVEGQVPYEQY

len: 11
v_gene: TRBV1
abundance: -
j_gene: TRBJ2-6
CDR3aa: TSRRSRANVLT

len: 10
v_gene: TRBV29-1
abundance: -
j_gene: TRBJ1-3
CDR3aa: SVHSSGNTIY

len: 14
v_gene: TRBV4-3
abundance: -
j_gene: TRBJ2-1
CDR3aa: ASSQAEREPYNEQF

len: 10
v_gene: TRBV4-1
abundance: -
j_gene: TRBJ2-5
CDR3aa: ASNTIPETQY

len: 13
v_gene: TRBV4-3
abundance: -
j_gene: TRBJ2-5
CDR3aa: ASSQGLASGETQY

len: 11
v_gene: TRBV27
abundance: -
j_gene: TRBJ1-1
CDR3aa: ASSWGPNTEAF

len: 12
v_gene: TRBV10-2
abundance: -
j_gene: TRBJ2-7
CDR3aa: ASSVSFKSYEQY

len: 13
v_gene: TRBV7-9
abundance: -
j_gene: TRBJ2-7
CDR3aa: ASSQERALSYEQY

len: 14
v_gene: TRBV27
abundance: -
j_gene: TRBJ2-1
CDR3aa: ASSLSTGLGGNEQF

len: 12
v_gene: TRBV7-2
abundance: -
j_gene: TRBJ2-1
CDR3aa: ASSRVAASHEQF

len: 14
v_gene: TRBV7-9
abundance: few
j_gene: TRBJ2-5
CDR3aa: ASSPLAGGLQETQY

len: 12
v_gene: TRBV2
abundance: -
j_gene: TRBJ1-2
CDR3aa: ASGDRIRVYGYT

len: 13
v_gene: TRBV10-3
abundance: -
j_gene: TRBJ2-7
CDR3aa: AISESPRGRNEQY

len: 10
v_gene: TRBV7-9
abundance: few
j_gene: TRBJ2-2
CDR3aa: ASSSLSGELF

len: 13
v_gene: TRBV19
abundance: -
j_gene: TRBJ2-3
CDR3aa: ASSIDIGGIDTQY

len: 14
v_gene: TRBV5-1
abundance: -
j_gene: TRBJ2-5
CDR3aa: ASSSERDSVRETQY

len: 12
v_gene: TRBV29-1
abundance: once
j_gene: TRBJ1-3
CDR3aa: SVVLDSSGNTIY

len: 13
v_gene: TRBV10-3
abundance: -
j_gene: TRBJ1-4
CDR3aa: ATTHEFKTTGKLF

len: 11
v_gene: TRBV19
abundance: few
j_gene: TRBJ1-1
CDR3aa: ASSSGPNTEAF

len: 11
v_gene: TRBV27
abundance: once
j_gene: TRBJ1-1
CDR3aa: ASSNLMNTEAF

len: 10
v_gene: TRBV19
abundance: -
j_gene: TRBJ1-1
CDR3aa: ASSIWPDEAF

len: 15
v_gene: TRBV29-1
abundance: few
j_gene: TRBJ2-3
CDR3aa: SLTGLAGGRGTDTQY

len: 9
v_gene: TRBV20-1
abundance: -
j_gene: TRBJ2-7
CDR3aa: SVPIGSEQY

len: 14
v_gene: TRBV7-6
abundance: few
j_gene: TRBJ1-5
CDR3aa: ASSLTGDLRGQPQH

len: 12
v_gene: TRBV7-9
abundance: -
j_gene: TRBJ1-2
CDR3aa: ASSLAGAPYGYT

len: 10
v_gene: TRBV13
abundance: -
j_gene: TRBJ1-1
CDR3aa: ASSAGGTEAF

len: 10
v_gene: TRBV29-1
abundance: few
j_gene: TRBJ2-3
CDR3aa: SVVTSTDTQY